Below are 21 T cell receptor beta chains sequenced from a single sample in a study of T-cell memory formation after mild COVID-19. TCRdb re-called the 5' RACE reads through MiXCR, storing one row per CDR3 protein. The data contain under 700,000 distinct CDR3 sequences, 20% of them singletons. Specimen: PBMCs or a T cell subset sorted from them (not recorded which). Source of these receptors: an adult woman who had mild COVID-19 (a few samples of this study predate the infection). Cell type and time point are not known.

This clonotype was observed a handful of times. The CDR3 loop reads CATSDTLLGRDTDTQYF. CDR3 bases: TGTGCCACCAGTGATACCCTCCTCGGGAGGGACACAGATACGCAGTATTTT. V gene TRBV24-1 combines with J gene TRBJ2-3; 8 bases are a match to TRBD2. The V and J ends lost 3 bases and 2 bases, in that order; junction bases with no gene match: 9. CDR1 is KGHDR and CDR2 is SFDVKD in the germline V gene. CDR3 length: 17 amino acids.

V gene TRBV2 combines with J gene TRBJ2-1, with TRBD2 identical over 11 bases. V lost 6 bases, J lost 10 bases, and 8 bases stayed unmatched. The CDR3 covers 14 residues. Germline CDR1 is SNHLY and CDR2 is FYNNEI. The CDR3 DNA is TGTGCCAGCAGCGGATTATGGACTAGCGGGGAGCAGTTCTTC. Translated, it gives CASSGLWTSGEQFF.

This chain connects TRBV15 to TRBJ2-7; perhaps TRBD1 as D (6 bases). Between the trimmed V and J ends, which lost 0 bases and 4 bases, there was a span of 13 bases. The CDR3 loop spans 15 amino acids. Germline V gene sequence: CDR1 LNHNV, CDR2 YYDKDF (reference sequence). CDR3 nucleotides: TGTGCCACCAGCAGAGATTGGGGGCTTACTTACGAGCAGTACTTC. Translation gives CATSRDWGLTYEQYF.

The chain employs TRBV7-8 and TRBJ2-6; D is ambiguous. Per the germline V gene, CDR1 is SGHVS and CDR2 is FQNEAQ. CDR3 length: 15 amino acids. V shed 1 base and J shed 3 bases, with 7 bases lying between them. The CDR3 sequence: CASSLVSVGANVLTF. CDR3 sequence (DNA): TGTGCCAGCAGCTTAGTTTCGGTTGGGGCCAACGTCCTGACTTTC.

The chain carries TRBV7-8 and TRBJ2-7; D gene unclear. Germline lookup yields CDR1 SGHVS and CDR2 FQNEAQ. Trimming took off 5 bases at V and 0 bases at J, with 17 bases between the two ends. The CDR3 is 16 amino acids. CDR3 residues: CASSVSALLSSYEQYF. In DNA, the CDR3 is TGTGCCAGCAGCGTAAGCGCTCTACTTAGCTCCTACGAGCAGTACTTC.

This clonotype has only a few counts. DNA of the CDR3: TGTGCCAGCAGTTCCTTTCGGGGCGGTGAAGCTTTCTTT. This translates into CASSSFRGGEAFF. The rearrangement links TRBV6-6 to TRBJ1-1; possibly TRBD1 for D (5 bases). The V end lost 4 bases, the J end lost 7 bases, and 13 bases lay between the germline ends. The germline V gene has CDR1 MNHNY and CDR2 SVGAGI (reference sequence). The length of the CDR3 is 13 residues.

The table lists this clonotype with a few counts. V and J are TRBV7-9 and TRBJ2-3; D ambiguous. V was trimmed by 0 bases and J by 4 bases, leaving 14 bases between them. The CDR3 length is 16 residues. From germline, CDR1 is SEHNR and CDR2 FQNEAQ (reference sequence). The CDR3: CASSLALGRLADTQYF. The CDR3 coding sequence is TGTGCCAGCAGCTTAGCGCTCGGCAGGCTCGCAGATACGCAGTATTTT.

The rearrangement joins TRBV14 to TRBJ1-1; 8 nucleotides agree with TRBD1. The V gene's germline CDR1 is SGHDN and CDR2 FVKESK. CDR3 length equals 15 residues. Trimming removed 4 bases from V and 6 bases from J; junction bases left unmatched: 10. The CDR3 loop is CASSPEVIQGAEAFF. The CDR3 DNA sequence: TGTGCCAGCAGCCCAGAGGTTATACAGGGGGCTGAAGCTTTCTTT.

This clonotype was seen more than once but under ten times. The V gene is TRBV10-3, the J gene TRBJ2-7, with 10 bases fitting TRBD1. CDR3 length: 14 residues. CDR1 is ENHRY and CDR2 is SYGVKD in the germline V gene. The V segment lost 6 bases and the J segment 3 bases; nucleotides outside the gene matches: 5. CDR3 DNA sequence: TGTGCCATCAGGGGGGACAGGGGAATCTACGAGCAGTACTTC. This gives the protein CAIRGDRGIYEQYF.

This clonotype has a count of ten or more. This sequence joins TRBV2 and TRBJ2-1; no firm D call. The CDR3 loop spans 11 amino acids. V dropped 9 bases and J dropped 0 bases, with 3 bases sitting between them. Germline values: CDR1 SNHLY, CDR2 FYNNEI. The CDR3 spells CARGSYNEQFF. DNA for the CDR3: TGTGCCAGGGGCTCCTACAATGAGCAGTTCTTC.

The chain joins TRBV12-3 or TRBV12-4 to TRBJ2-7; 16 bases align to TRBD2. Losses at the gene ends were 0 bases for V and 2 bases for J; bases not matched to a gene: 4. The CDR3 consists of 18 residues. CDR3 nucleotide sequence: TGTGCCAGCAGTTTAGCTCCCGGGACTAGCGGGGGGGCCTACGAGCAGTACTTC. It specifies CASSLAPGTSGGAYEQYF.

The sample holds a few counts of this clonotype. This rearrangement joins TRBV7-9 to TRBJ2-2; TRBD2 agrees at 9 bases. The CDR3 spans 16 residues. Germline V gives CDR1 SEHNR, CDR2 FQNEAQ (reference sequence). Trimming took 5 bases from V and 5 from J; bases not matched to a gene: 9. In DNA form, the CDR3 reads TGTGCCAGCAGCCCCATTGGGCTAGCGGGAACCGGGGAGCTGTTTTTT. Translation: CASSPIGLAGTGELFF.

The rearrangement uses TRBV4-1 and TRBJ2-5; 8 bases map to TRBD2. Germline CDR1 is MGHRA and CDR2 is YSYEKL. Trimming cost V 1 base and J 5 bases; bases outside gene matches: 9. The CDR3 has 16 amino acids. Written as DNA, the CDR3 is TGCGCCAGCAGCCAAGGGGGAGGACTAGCTGGGGAGACCCAGTACTTC. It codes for CASSQGGGLAGETQYF.

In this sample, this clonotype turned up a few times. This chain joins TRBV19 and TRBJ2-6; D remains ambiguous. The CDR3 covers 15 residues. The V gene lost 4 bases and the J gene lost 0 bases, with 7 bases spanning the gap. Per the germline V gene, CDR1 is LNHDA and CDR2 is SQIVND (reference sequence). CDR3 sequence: CASSTTFSGANVLTF. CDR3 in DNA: TGTGCCAGTAGTACGACATTCTCTGGGGCCAACGTCCTGACTTTC.

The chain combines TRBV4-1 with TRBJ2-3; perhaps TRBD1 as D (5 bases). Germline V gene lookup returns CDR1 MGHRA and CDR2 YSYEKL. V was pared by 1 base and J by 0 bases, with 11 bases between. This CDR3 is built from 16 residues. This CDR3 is CASSQAPGPSTDTQYF. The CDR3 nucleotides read TGCGCCAGCAGCCAAGCTCCAGGGCCCAGCACAGATACGCAGTATTTT.

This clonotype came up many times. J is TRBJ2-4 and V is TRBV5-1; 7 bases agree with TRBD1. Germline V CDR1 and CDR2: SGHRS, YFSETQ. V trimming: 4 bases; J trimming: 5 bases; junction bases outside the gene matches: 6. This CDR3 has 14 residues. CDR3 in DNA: TGCGCCAGCAGCCCTACGACAGGGCAAAACATTCAGTACTTC. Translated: CASSPTTGQNIQYF.

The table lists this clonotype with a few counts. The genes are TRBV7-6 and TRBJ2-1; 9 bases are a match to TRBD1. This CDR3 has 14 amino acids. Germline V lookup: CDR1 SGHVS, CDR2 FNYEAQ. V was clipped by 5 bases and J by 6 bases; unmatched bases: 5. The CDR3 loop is CASSDRDRANEQFF. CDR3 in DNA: TGTGCCAGCAGCGACCGGGACAGGGCCAATGAGCAGTTCTTC.

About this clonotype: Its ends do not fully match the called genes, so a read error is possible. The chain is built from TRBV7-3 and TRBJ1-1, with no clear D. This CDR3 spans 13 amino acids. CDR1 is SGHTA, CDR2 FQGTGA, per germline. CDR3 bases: TGTGCTAGCAGCTTGGACCAACAAGGCTCAGCTTTCTTT. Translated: CASSLDQQGSAFF.

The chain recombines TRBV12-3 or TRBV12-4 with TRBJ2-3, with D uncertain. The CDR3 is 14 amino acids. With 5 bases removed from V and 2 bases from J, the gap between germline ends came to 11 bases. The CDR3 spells CASSTTGLTDTQYF. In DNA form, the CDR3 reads TGTGCCAGCAGTACGACCGGCCTCACAGATACGCAGTATTTT.

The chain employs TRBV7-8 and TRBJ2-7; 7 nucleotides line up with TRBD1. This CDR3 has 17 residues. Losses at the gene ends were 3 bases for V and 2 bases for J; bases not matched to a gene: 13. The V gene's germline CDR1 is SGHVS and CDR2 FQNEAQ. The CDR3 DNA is TGTGCCAGCAGCTTCGGTAACCTTGGACAGGTCCCCTACGAGCAGTACTTC. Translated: CASSFGNLGQVPYEQYF.

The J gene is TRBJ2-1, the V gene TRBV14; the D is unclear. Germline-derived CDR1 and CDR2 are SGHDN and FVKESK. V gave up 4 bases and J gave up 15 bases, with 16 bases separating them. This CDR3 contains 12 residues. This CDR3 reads CASSPPNFRLFF. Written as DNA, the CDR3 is TGTGCCAGCAGCCCACCCAACTTCCGTTTGTTCTTC. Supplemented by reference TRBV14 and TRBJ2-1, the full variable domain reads EAGVTQFPSHSVIEKGQTVTLRCDPISGHDNLYWYRRVMGKEIKFLLHFVKESKQDESGMPNNRFLAERTGGTYSTLKVQPAELEDSGVYFCASSPPNFRLFFGPGTRLTVL.